These 16 T cell receptor beta chains were all obtained from the same sample, sequenced in a study of T cell responses to AZD1222 COVID-19 vaccine (TCRdb year 2021). This sample's time point label indicates: about 28 days (+/-7) after the second vaccine dose. The library was made by the immunoSEQ multiplex PCR assay. TCRdb took this table from immuneACCESS and kept in-frame rearrangements with V and J called. Such tables lack part of the clones; where checked against another copy, unresolved V genes explain under half of the gap, and the rest is unexplained. The sample profile shows tens of thousands of clones; approximately 83% of them were found once. Approximately 20% of the sample is in the top ten clones. Specimen: peripheral blood, collected 28 days after the second AZD1222 dose. All receptors come from an adult who received the AZD1222 COVID-19 vaccine.

The chain has TRBV28 and TRBJ1-2; TRBD1 agrees at 10 bases. This CDR3 comprises 14 residues. The ends lost 9 bases at V and 6 bases at J; junction bases unmatched: 10. The germline gives CDR1 MDHEN, CDR2 SYDVKM. The CDR3 sequence is CASKSGDRGHGYTF. The DNA of the CDR3 is TGTGCCAGTAAATCAGGGGACAGGGGACATGGCTACACCTTC.

This sequence joins TRBV15 and TRBJ2-7; D is unresolved. This CDR3 has 14 amino acids. Germline V lookup: CDR1 LNHNV, CDR2 YYDKDF (reference sequence). V lost 1 base, J lost 2 bases, and 9 bases lay in between. Written as DNA, the CDR3 is TGTGCCACCAGCAGAGCGGCGACCCCCTACGAGCAGTACTTC. It yields the protein CATSRAATPYEQYF.

J is TRBJ2-7 and V is TRBV7-3; the D is unclear. The V and J ends lost 0 bases and 1 base respectively, with 10 bases between them. CDR3 length: 15 amino acids. The V gene's germline CDR1 is SGHTA and CDR2 FQGTGA. In DNA form, the CDR3 reads TGTGCCAGCAGCTTAACATCGGGCCGATCCTACGAGCAGTACTTC. Amino acids: CASSLTSGRSYEQYF. Combining the CDR3 with reference TRBV7-3 and TRBJ2-7 gives the whole variable domain GAGVSQTPSNKVTEKGKYVELRCDPISGHTALYWYRQSLGQGPEFLIYFQGTGAADDSGLPNDRFFAVRPEGSVSTLKIQRTERGDSAVYLCASSLTSGRSYEQYFGPGTRLTVT.

The chain has TRBV2 and TRBJ2-5, with 10 bases matching TRBD2. In germline, CDR1 is SNHLY, CDR2 FYNNEI. J gave up 4 bases and V 8 bases, and 4 bases lay outside the gene matches. The CDR3 covers 13 residues. The CDR3 region is CASLAGGGETQYF. CDR3 coding DNA: TGTGCCAGCTTAGCGGGGGGAGGAGAGACCCAGTACTTC.

V usage is TRBV10-2 and J usage is TRBJ2-7; D might be TRBD1 (5 bases). V was cut by 4 bases and J by 0 bases, with 7 bases left in between. CDR3 length: 13 amino acids. The germline V gene has CDR1 WSHSY and CDR2 SAAADI. Written as DNA, the CDR3 is TGCGCCAGCAGTGGTGACAGCTCCTACGAGCAGTACTTC. Translated: CASSGDSSYEQYF.

V is TRBV7-2 and J is TRBJ2-7; TRBD1 agrees at 9 bases. The germline V gene encodes CDR1 SGHTA and CDR2 FQGNSA. The CDR3 runs to 15 residues. V was pared by 5 bases and J by 1 base, with 6 bases of the junction left unmatched. DNA for the CDR3: TGTGCCAGCAGCCTAGACAGGGGGTTATCCTACGAGCAGTACTTC. Protein sequence: CASSLDRGLSYEQYF.

This sequence joins TRBV11-3 and TRBJ2-1; maybe TRBD2 (5 bases). CDR3 length: 14 residues. V was trimmed by 5 bases and J by 2 bases, leaving 10 bases between them. CDR1 is SGHNT and CDR2 is YENEEA in the germline V gene. The CDR3 DNA follows: TGTGCCAGCAGCCGCTGGGGAGCCTACAATGAGCAGTTCTTC. Protein sequence: CASSRWGAYNEQFF.

V and J are TRBV28 and TRBJ2-2; D not resolved. Germline V gives CDR1 MDHEN, CDR2 SYDVKM. CDR3 length: 13 amino acids. The ends were cut back, 9 bases at V and 1 base at J, with 9 bases in the middle. For the CDR3, the DNA is TGTGCCAGTTCTTCCGTGAACACCGGGGAGCTGTTTTTT. Translating it yields CASSSVNTGELFF.

This clone has a single count. The chain carries TRBV27 and TRBJ2-7, with D maybe TRBD2 (6 bases). V was clipped by 2 bases and J by 2 bases, with 10 bases between them. CDR3 size: 14 residues. Germline V gene data show CDR1 as MNHEY and CDR2 as SMNVEV (reference sequence). The CDR3 DNA reads TGTGCCAGCAGTTTACGGGGGTTCCCCTACGAGCAGTACTTC. This codes for CASSLRGFPYEQYF.

The rearrangement uses TRBV6-5 and TRBJ1-2, with D tentatively TRBD1 (6 bases). The CDR3 spans 11 residues. Looked up from germline, CDR1 is MNHEY and CDR2 is SVGAGI. Deletions cut 6 bases from V and 7 bases from J, with 9 bases between. The CDR3 region is CASRTDSGYTF. CDR3 DNA sequence: TGTGCCAGCAGAACGGACAGTGGCTACACCTTC.

DNA of the CDR3: TGTGCCAGCACCGTAGCGGGGGGGCAACGAGAGCAGTACTTC. Translating it yields CASTVAGGQREQYF. This chain joins TRBV5-5 and TRBJ2-7, with 11 positions matching TRBD2. V dropped 6 bases and J dropped 7; count of bases not matched to a gene: 9. The CDR3 has 14 amino acids. Germline V gene data show CDR1 as SGHKS and CDR2 as YYEKEE (reference sequence).

CDR3 nucleotides: TGTGCCAGCAGGAGATCTAGCGGGGTCTACGAGCAGTACTTC. Encoded protein: CASRRSSGVYEQYF. The chain is built from TRBV7-2 and TRBJ2-7, with TRBD2 matching over 9 bases. This CDR3 contains 14 residues. The V segment lost 6 bases and the J segment 3 bases; nucleotides outside the gene matches: 6. Germline assignment: CDR1 SGHTA and CDR2 FQGNSA.

The rearrangement uses TRBV7-9 and TRBJ1-4; maybe TRBD1 (5 bases). The length of the CDR3 is 15 residues. The V gene's germline CDR1 is SEHNR and CDR2 FQNEAQ (reference sequence). The V and J ends lost 3 bases and 3 bases respectively, with 11 bases between them. CDR3 loop: CASSFPQGSNEKLFF. The DNA of the CDR3 is TGTGCCAGCAGCTTTCCCCAGGGATCTAATGAAAAACTGTTTTTT.

This clone has only one observation. The rearrangement joins TRBV3-1 (or the pseudogene TRBV3-2) to TRBJ2-1; D assignment may be TRBD1 or TRBD2 (5 bases each). Germline V lookup: CDR1 LGHDT, CDR2 YNNKEL (reference sequence). The V and J ends lost 4 bases and 5 bases respectively, with 6 bases between them. This CDR3 region has 12 residues. The CDR3 nucleotides are TGTGCCAGCAGCCGGGGGAACAATGAGCAGTTCTTC. Protein: CASSRGNNEQFF.

V gene TRBV19 combines with J gene TRBJ1-4, with D maybe TRBD1 (5 bases). Germline V CDR1 and CDR2: LNHDA, SQIVND (reference sequence). The CDR3 has 15 residues. Trimming removed 5 bases from V and 6 bases from J, with 16 bases in between. CDR3 sequence (DNA): TGTGCCAGTAGTTCCCAGGGCGGGGAGGATGAAAAACTGTTTTTT. Translating it yields CASSSQGGEDEKLFF. Based on the CDR3 plus reference TRBV19 and TRBJ1-4, the full variable domain is DGGITQSPKYLFRKEGQNVTLSCEQNLNHDAMYWYRQDPGQGLRLIYYSQIVNDFQKGDIAEGYSVSREKKESFPLTVTSAQKNPTAFYLCASSSQGGEDEKLFFGSGTQLSVL.

The chain carries TRBV10-3 and TRBJ2-1; D is tentatively TRBD1 or TRBD2 (6 bases each). V was clipped by 3 bases and J by 5 bases, with 14 bases between them. The CDR3 runs 15 residues. Germline V gives CDR1 ENHRY, CDR2 SYGVKD. This CDR3 is CAISDPWGANNEQFF. The CDR3 region has the DNA TGTGCCATCAGTGACCCCTGGGGGGCCAACAATGAGCAGTTCTTC.